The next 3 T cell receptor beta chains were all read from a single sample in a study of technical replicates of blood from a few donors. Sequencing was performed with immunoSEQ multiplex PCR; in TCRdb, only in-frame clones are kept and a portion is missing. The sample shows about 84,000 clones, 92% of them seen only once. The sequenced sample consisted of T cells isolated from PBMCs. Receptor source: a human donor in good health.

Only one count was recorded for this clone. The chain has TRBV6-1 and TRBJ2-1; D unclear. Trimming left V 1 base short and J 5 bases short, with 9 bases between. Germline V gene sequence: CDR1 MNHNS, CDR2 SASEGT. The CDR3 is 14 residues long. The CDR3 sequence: CASSEGQVDNEQFF. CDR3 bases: TGTGCCAGCAGTGAAGGACAAGTCGACAATGAGCAGTTCTTC.

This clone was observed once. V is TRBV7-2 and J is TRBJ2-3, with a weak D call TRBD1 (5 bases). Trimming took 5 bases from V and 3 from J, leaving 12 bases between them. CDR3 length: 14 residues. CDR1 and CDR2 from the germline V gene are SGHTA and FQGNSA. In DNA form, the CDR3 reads TGTGCCAGCAGCCCACAGGATCGTACAGATACGCAGTATTTT. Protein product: CASSPQDRTDTQYF.

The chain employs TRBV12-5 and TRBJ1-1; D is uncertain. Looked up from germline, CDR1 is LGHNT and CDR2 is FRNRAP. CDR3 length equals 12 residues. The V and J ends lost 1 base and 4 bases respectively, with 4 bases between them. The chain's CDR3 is CASGLGGTEAFF. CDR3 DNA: TGTGCTAGTGGTTTGGGAGGCACTGAAGCTTTCTTT.